This TCR beta chain comes out of a study of T-cell memory formation after mild COVID-19. Overall study: For the most part, TCR clusters were specific to one donor.

TCRdb fed the 5' RACE reads into MiXCR, producing one record per CDR3 protein. Of 350,000 to 500,000 distinct CDR3 sequences in the sample, more than 15% were seen once. Whole-study results and caveats: The appearance of some responding clones in pre-infection memory suggested that cross-reactive memory joined.

A word on this clonotype: Its antigen is currently unknown.

The CDR3 runs to 12 residues. From germline, CDR1 is SNHLY and CDR2 FYNNEI. Trimming at V came to 10 bases and at J to 3 bases, leaving 3 bases not matched to a gene. The clonotype comes from a man between 18 and 35 years old who had mild COVID-19 (a few samples of this study predate the infection). Cell type and time point are not known. This rearrangement joins TRBV2 to TRBJ2-5, with TRBD2 matching 9 bases. Sequenced: PBMCs or a T cell subset sorted from them (not recorded which). CDR3 nucleotides: TGTGCCACCCGACTAGCGGAAGAGACCCAGTACTTC. Translated: CATRLAEETQYF.